This is a list of T cell receptor beta chains from one sample in a study of T cell responses to AZD1222 COVID-19 vaccine. Generated by immunoSEQ multiplex PCR, the TCRdb table keeps only in-frame clones and is missing some. Of some 120,000 clones listed, roughly 86% are singletons. Sequencing was performed on peripheral blood, taken on day 0 of AZD1222 vaccination. The receptors were sampled from an adult in good health. The CDR3 runs from the conserved cysteine through the conserved F or W. A D gene is named only where the DNA matches it firmly. Clone size is shown for a subset of rows, as once, few, many or a class of expanded clone.

J: TRBJ2-3
size: once
D: -
V: TRBV28
DNA: TGTGCCAGCAGCCCCCTTGGAGATACGCAGTATTTT
CDR3: CASSPLGDTQYF

J: TRBJ2-2
size: -
D: -
V: TRBV28
DNA: TGTGCCAGCAGTCCCGGACAGAACACCGGGGAGCTGTTTTTT
CDR3: CASSPGQNTGELFF

J: TRBJ2-1
size: -
D: TRBD1
V: TRBV2
DNA: TGTGCCAGACAGGGACAGGGTAAATGGAATGAGCAGTTCTTC
CDR3: CARQGQGKWNEQFF

J: TRBJ1-1
size: -
D: TRBD1
V: TRBV6-2/TRBV6-3
DNA: TGTGCCAGCAGTTACGGGACAGCGAACACTGAAGCTTTCTTT
CDR3: CASSYGTANTEAFF

J: TRBJ1-4
size: -
D: -
V: TRBV7-2
DNA: TGTGCCAGCGCGGGAGGGGGGTTGCGTGAAAAACTGTTTTTT
CDR3: CASAGGGLREKLFF

J: TRBJ1-2
size: -
D: -
V: TRBV19
DNA: TGTGCCAGTAGTATAGATGTCTCCGGGAGCGGCTACACCTTC
CDR3: CASSIDVSGSGYTF

J: TRBJ2-3
size: -
D: TRBD1
V: TRBV24-1
DNA: TGTGCCACCAGTGAGGCCGGGACAGGGGTCCTTACGCAGTATTTT
CDR3: CATSEAGTGVLTQYF

J: TRBJ2-1
size: -
D: -
V: TRBV11-3
DNA: TGTGCCAGCGCCCATCCCCCCTCTAGTTCTGAGCAGTTCTTC
CDR3: CASAHPPSSSEQFF

J: TRBJ2-1
size: -
D: -
V: TRBV5-1
DNA: TGCGCCAGCAGCTTGGAAGCGACGCACTACAATGAGCAGTTCTTC
CDR3: CASSLEATHYNEQFF

J: TRBJ2-1
size: few
D: TRBD2
V: TRBV4-1
DNA: TGCGCCAGCAGCCAAGATCAACTAGCGGATATCTACAATGAGCAGTTCTTC
CDR3: CASSQDQLADIYNEQFF

J: TRBJ1-1
size: once
D: -
V: TRBV9
DNA: TGTGCCAGCAGCGGGAGGGCGGGCGGCACTGAAGCTTTCTTT
CDR3: CASSGRAGGTEAFF

J: TRBJ2-7
size: -
D: -
V: TRBV7-9
DNA: TGTGCCAGCAGCTTAGAAGGCGGGACTGTCAACGAGCAGTACTTC
CDR3: CASSLEGGTVNEQYF

J: TRBJ2-1
size: once
D: TRBD1
V: TRBV5-6
DNA: TGTGCCAGCAGCGCCCGGGACAGGTCCCACAATGAGCAGTTCTTC
CDR3: CASSARDRSHNEQFF

J: TRBJ1-2
size: -
D: -
V: TRBV10-3
DNA: TGTGCCATCAGTGCCGTGGGGGGCTACACCTTC
CDR3: CAISAVGGYTF

J: TRBJ2-5
size: -
D: -
V: TRBV28
DNA: TGTGCCAGCAGTTTCCAGGCAGGCGAACAAGAGACCCAGTACTTC
CDR3: CASSFQAGEQETQYF

J: TRBJ2-7
size: -
D: -
V: TRBV21-1
DNA: TGTGCCAGCAGCCAGGGTGGGGTCGGAGACCAAGGCGAGCAGTACTTC
CDR3: CASSQGGVGDQGEQYF

J: TRBJ1-4
size: -
D: -
V: TRBV29-1
DNA: TGCAGCGTTGAAGATCTTTGGGGGAAGGATGAAAAACTGTTTTTT
CDR3: CSVEDLWGKDEKLFF

J: TRBJ1-5
size: -
D: -
V: TRBV9
DNA: TGTGCCAGCAGCGCAGGGTTTTATCAGCCCCAGCATTTT
CDR3: CASSAGFYQPQHF

J: TRBJ2-1
size: few
D: TRBD2
V: TRBV9
DNA: TGTGCCAGCAGCGTAGGAAGGGGAGGGAAGTTCTTC
CDR3: CASSVGRGGKFF

J: TRBJ1-1
size: -
D: -
V: TRBV28
DNA: TGTGCCAGCAGTCCGTTAAACACTGAAGCTTTCTTT
CDR3: CASSPLNTEAFF

J: TRBJ1-1
size: once
D: -
V: TRBV29-1
DNA: TGCAGCGTTGAAGGACAACCGAACACTGAAGCTTTCTTT
CDR3: CSVEGQPNTEAFF

J: TRBJ2-2
size: -
D: TRBD2
V: TRBV20-1
DNA: TGCAGTGCTAGTCCCAGGCCACTGGGGGGGACCGGGGAGCTGTTTTTT
CDR3: CSASPRPLGGTGELFF

J: TRBJ1-2
size: -
D: -
V: TRBV7-9
DNA: TGTGCCAGCAGCTTAGAACGGCAGTCAGGGTTGGCCTATGGCTACACCTTC
CDR3: CASSLERQSGLAYGYTF

J: TRBJ1-1
size: -
D: -
V: TRBV27
DNA: TGTGCCAGCAGTTCATATCGGACGGGAGGGGGCACTGAAGCTTTCTTT
CDR3: CASSSYRTGGGTEAFF

J: TRBJ2-1
size: -
D: TRBD2
V: TRBV3-1/TRBV3-2
DNA: TGTGCCAGCAGCCTTAGCGGGAGGGATTACAATGAGCAGTTCTTC
CDR3: CASSLSGRDYNEQFF

J: TRBJ1-2
size: -
D: -
V: TRBV4-2
DNA: TGTGCCAGCAGCCAAACCGACGGGGTTGCTACCTATGGCTACACCTTC
CDR3: CASSQTDGVATYGYTF

J: TRBJ2-7
size: -
D: -
V: TRBV29-1
DNA: TGCAGCGTTGCCCGGGGAACCTACGAGCAGTACTTC
CDR3: CSVARGTYEQYF

J: TRBJ2-7
size: -
D: -
V: TRBV11-1
DNA: TGTGCCAGCAGCCTCCAACAGGGTTACTACGAGCAGTACTTC
CDR3: CASSLQQGYYEQYF

J: TRBJ2-1
size: -
D: -
V: TRBV9
DNA: TGTGCCAGCAGCGTAGGCAGGGGTGAGCAGTTCTTC
CDR3: CASSVGRGEQFF

J: TRBJ2-3
size: -
D: TRBD2
V: TRBV14
DNA: TGTGCCAGCAGCTCGGGACTAGCGGGAGCCGGTGATACGCAGTATTTT
CDR3: CASSSGLAGAGDTQYF

J: TRBJ2-7
size: -
D: TRBD1
V: TRBV9
DNA: TGTGCCAGCAGCGTAGCTCCAGGGACAGGGACATCCGAGCAGTACTTC
CDR3: CASSVAPGTGTSEQYF

J: TRBJ1-4
size: few
D: TRBD1
V: TRBV7-6
DNA: TGTGCCAGCAGCTCCGGGACAGGGATTAATGAAAAACTGTTTTTT
CDR3: CASSSGTGINEKLFF

J: TRBJ2-7
size: -
D: TRBD2
V: TRBV6-5
DNA: TGTGCCAGCAGCCGGGAGGCTACGTTGGAGCAGTACTTC
CDR3: CASSREATLEQYF

J: TRBJ1-5
size: -
D: TRBD1
V: TRBV2
DNA: TGTGCCAGCAACCGGGACAGGGGGCGAAAGGGTCAGCCCCAGCATTTT
CDR3: CASNRDRGRKGQPQHF

J: TRBJ1-5
size: -
D: TRBD1
V: TRBV19
DNA: TGTGCCAGTAGTATCGTCCCGGGACAGAATAGCAATCAGCCCCAGCATTTT
CDR3: CASSIVPGQNSNQPQHF

J: TRBJ2-5
size: -
D: -
V: TRBV2
DNA: TGTGCCAGCATTGGGACCGACCAAGAGACCCAGTACTTC
CDR3: CASIGTDQETQYF

J: TRBJ2-1
size: -
D: -
V: TRBV15
DNA: TGTGCCACCAGCAGAGAGGCGGGAACCCTCGACAATGAGCAGTTCTTC
CDR3: CATSREAGTLDNEQFF

J: TRBJ1-5
size: -
D: -
V: TRBV27
DNA: TGTGCCAGCAGTTTACGAGGGTACGGTCAGCCCCAGCATTTT
CDR3: CASSLRGYGQPQHF

J: TRBJ1-2
size: -
D: -
V: TRBV4-1
DNA: TGCGCCAGCAGCCAAGGAGGGGAAGAGGAAGGCTACACCTTC
CDR3: CASSQGGEEEGYTF

J: TRBJ2-4
size: -
D: -
V: TRBV19
DNA: TGTGCCAGTAGCCGCAAAGGTGGGCGATCGTACTTC
CDR3: CASSRKGGRSYF

J: TRBJ1-1
size: -
D: -
V: TRBV19
DNA: TGTGCCAGTAGTATTTCACCGAACACTGAAGCTTTCTTT
CDR3: CASSISPNTEAFF

J: TRBJ2-3
size: few
D: TRBD2
V: TRBV2
DNA: TGTGCCAGCACCTCAGCGGGAGCGGGCACAGATACGCAGTATTTT
CDR3: CASTSAGAGTDTQYF

J: TRBJ1-5
size: -
D: -
V: TRBV10-2
DNA: TGCGCCAGCAGTGATGAAAGGGCTCATCAGCCCCAGCATTTT
CDR3: CASSDERAHQPQHF

J: TRBJ1-5
size: -
D: -
V: TRBV19
DNA: TGTGCCAGTAGTATCCCGGGAGGTCAGCCCCAGCATTTT
CDR3: CASSIPGGQPQHF

J: TRBJ1-1
size: -
D: -
V: TRBV7-3
DNA: TGTGCCAGCAGCTCCCAGCAGAACACTGAAGCTTTCTTT
CDR3: CASSSQQNTEAFF